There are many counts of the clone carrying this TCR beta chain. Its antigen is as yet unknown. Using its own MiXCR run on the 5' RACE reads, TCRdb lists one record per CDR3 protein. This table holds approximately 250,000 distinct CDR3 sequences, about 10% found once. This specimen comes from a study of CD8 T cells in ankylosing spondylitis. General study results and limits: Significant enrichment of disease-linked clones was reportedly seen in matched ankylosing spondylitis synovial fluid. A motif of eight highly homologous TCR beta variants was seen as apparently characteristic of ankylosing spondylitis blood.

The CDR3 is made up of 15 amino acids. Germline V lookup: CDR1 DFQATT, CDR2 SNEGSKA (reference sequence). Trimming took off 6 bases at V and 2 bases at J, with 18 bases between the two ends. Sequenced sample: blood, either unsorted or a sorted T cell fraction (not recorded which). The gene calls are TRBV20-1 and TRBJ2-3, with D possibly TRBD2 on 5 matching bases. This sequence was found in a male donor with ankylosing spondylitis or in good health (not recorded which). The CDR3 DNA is TGCAGTGCCGGCTCTGGAGCGGACCCCACAGATACGCAGTATTTT. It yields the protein CSAGSGADPTDTQYF.